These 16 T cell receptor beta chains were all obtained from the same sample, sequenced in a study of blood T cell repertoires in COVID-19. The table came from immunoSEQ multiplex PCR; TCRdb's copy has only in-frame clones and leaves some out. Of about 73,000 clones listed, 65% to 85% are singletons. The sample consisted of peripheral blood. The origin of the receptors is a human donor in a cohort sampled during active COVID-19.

The CDR3 DNA reads as TGTGCCACACTCCCTGGACAGGGGCGTGGCTACACCTTC. Translation gives CATLPGQGRGYTF. This rearrangement joins TRBV10-3 to TRBJ1-2; TRBD1 matches 9 bases. J gave up 7 bases and V 10 bases, and 10 bases lay outside the gene matches. CDR1 and CDR2 (germline): ENHRY, SYGVKD. This CDR3 comprises 13 residues.

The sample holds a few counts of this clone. CDR3 in amino acids: CASSVLQGRYTEAFF. Here the CDR3 DNA reads TGTGCCAGCAGCGTACTACAGGGTCGTTACACTGAAGCTTTCTTT. V and J are TRBV2 and TRBJ1-1; tentatively, D is TRBD1 (6 bases). V shed 6 bases and J shed 3 bases, with 17 bases lying between them. The germline V gene encodes CDR1 SNHLY and CDR2 FYNNEI. The CDR3 has 15 residues. The variable domain in full, completed from reference TRBV2 and TRBJ1-1, reads EPEVTQTPSHQVTQMGQEVILRCVPISNHLYFYWYRQILGQKVEFLVSFYNNEISEKSEIFDDQFSVERPDGSNFTLKIRSTKLEDSAMYFCASSVLQGRYTEAFFGQGTRLTVV.

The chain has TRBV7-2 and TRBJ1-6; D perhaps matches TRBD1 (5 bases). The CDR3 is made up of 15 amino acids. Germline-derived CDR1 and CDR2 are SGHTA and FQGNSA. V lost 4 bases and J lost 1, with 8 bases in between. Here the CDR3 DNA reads TGTGCCAGCAGCTCCAGGGCATCCTATAATTCACCCCTCCACTTT. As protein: CASSSRASYNSPLHF.

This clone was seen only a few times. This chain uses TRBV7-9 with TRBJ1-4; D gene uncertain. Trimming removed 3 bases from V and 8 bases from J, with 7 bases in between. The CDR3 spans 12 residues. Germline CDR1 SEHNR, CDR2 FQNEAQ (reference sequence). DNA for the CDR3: TGTGCCAGCAGCTTTACGAGCGAAAAACTGTTTTTT. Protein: CASSFTSEKLFF.

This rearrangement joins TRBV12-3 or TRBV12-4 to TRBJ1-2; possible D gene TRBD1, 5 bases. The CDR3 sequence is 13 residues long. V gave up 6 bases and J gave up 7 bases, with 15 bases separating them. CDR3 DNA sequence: TGTGCCAGCAGGCTTGGAGGGGATCCTGGCTACACCTTC. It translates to CASRLGGDPGYTF.

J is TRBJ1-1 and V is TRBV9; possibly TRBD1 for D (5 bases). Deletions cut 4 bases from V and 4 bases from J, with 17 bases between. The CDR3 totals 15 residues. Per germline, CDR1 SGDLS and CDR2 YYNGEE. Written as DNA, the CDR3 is TGTGCCAGCAGCATTACTGGAGGGCAGGGCACTGAAGCTTTCTTT. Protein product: CASSITGGQGTEAFF.

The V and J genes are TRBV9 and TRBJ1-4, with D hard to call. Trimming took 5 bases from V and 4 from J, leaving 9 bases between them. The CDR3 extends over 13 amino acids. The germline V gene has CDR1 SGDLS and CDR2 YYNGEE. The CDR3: CASSTGVNEKLFF. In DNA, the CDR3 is TGTGCCAGCAGTACGGGAGTTAATGAAAAACTGTTTTTT.

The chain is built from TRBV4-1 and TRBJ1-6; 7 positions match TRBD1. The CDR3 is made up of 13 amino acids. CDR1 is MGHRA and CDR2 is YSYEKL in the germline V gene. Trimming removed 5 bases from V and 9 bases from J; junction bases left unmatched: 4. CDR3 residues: CASSGTVGSPLHF. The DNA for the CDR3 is TGCGCCAGCAGCGGGACAGTTGGTTCACCCCTCCACTTT.

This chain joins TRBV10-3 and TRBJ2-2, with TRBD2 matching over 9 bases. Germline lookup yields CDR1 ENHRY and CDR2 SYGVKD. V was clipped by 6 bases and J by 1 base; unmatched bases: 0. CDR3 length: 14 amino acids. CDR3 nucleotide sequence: TGTGCCATCAGACTAGCGGGGAACACCGGGGAGCTGTTTTTT. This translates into CAIRLAGNTGELFF.

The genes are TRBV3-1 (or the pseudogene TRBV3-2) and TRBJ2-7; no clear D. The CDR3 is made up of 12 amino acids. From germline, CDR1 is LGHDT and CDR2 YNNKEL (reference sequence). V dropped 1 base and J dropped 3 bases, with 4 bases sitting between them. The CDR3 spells CASSQGYYEQYF. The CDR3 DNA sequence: TGTGCCAGCAGCCAAGGCTACTACGAGCAGTACTTC.

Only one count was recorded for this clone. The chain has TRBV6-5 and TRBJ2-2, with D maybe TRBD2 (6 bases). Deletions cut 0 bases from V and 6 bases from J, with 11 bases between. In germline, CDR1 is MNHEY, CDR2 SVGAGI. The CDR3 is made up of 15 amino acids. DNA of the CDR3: TGTGCCAGCAGTTACTCTCCGGGACTCCCCGGGGAGCTGTTTTTT. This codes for CASSYSPGLPGELFF.

In DNA form, the CDR3 reads TGTGCCAGCAGCTTAGGCGGGGGGGCCTTCTACGAGCAGTACTTC. Translating it yields CASSLGGGAFYEQYF. This chain connects TRBV7-2 to TRBJ2-7; 9 bases line up with TRBD2. V lost 1 base and J lost 3; bases outside the gene matches: 4. The germline CDR1 and CDR2 sequences are SGHTA and FQGNSA. This CDR3 has 15 amino acids.

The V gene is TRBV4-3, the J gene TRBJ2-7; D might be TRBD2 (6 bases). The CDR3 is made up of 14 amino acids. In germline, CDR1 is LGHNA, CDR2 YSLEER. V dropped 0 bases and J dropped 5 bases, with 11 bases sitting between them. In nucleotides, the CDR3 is TGCGCCAGCAGCCAAGAAAGACTAGTGCACGAGCAGTACTTC. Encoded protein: CASSQERLVHEQYF.

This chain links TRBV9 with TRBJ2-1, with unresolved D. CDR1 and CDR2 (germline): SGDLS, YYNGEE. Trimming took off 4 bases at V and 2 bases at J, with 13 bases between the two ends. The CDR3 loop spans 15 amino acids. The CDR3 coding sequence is TGTGCCAGCAGCCCGCCACAGTTGCCCTACAATGAGCAGTTCTTC. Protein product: CASSPPQLPYNEQFF.

The CDR3 loop reads CASSPPGQGDGYTF. DNA of the CDR3: TGTGCCAGCAGTCCACCGGGACAGGGGGACGGCTACACCTTC. V usage is TRBV2 and J usage is TRBJ1-2; 11 bases line up with TRBD1. V dropped 5 bases and J dropped 8; count of bases not matched to a gene: 7. The CDR3 extends over 14 amino acids. Germline CDR1 and CDR2: SNHLY and FYNNEI.

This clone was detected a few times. CDR3 coding DNA: TGCGCCAGCAGATCCGCCGGGGGGGCCACAGATACGCAGTATTTT. It specifies CASRSAGGATDTQYF. This rearrangement joins TRBV5-1 to TRBJ2-3; 8 bases fit TRBD2. The V gene's germline CDR1 is SGHRS and CDR2 YFSETQ. The CDR3 spans 15 residues. V was clipped by 5 bases and J by 2 bases; unmatched bases: 7.